Included here is one TCR beta chain sequence, with context. Clones were read by immunoSEQ multiplex PCR, and TCRdb kept only the in-frame ones, dropping some. The sample lists about 83,000 clones; 84% were seen once. The data were obtained in a study of OX40 agonist ivuxolimab in advanced cancers. Per germline, CDR1 ENHRY and CDR2 SYGVKD. The V and J ends lost 3 bases and 3 bases, in that order; junction bases with no gene match: 4. The CDR3 contains 15 residues. The J gene is TRBJ2-7, the V gene TRBV10-3; 11 bases line up with TRBD1. The TCR was taken from an adult with an advanced solid tumor such as melanoma, head and neck, liver or kidney cancer. The sequencing here drew on CD4+ or CD8+ T cells sorted from blood, taken in a trial of the OX40 agonist ivuxolimab. CDR3 protein: CAISERTGGHYEQYF. DNA of the CDR3: TGTGCCATCAGTGAAAGGACAGGGGGCCACTACGAGCAGTACTTC.